This T cell receptor (beta chain) originates from a study of T cells after yellow fever vaccination. Study-wide findings and caveats: A large majority of primary-vaccination clones showed up again after the booster (96% CD4, 85% to 90% CD8).

Using its own MiXCR run on the 5' RACE reads, TCRdb lists one record per CDR3 protein. The sample has 300,000 to 400,000 distinct CDR3 sequences; under 15% are singletons. The V and J ends lost 6 bases and 0 bases respectively, with 14 bases between them. Germline V lookup: CDR1 SEHNR, CDR2 FQNEAQ (reference sequence). The CDR3 totals 15 residues. This clonotype occurred a few times. The antigen is unknown. The chain is built from TRBV7-9 and TRBJ1-1; the D is unclear. Sequenced here: CD4+ T cells sorted from PBMCs, sampled 15 days after the yellow fever booster vaccination. The receptor comes from a man between 18 and 29 years old who received the YFV17D yellow fever vaccine. The CDR3 sequence is CASSWLVGLNTEAFF. The CDR3 DNA reads as TGTGCCAGCAGTTGGCTGGTTGGGCTGAACACTGAAGCTTTCTTT.